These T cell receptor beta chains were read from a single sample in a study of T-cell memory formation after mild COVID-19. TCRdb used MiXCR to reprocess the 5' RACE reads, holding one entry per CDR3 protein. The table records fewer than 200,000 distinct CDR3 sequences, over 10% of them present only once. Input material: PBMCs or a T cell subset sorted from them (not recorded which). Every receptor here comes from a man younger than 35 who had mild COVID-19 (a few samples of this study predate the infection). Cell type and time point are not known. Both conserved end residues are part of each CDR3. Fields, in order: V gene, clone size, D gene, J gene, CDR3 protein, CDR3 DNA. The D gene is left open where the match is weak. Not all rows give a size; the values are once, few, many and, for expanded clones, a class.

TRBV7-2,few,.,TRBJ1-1,CASSYQAQRNTEAFF,TGTGCCAGCAGCTACCAGGCCCAGCGTAACACTGAAGCTTTCTTT
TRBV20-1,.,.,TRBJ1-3,CSAGRVGGNTIYF,TGCAGTGCTGGGAGGGTGGGTGGAAACACCATATATTTT
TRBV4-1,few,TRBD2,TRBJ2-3,CASSQTGLPSSTDTQYF,TGCGCCAGCAGCCAGACGGGACTACCTTCTAGCACAGATACGCAGTATTTT
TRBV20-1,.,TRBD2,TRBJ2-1,CSAIEIAGVTSSYNEQFF,TGCAGTGCTATCGAGATAGCGGGGGTTACGAGCTCCTACAATGAGCAGTTCTTC
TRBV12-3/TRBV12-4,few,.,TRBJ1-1,CASSFGGTVNTEAFF,TGTGCCAGCAGTTTTGGTGGGACGGTAAACACTGAAGCTTTCTTT
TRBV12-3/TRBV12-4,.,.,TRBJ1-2,CASSSPVVGYTF,TGTGCCAGCAGTTCCCCGGTAGTCGGCTACACCTTC
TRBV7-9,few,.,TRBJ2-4,CASSPRQELGNIQYF,TGTGCCAGCAGCCCCCGACAGGAATTGGGAAACATTCAGTACTTC
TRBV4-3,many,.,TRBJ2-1,CASSQDGGYNEQFF,TGCGCCAGCAGCCAAGATGGGGGCTACAATGAGCAGTTCTTC
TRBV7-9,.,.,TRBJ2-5,CASSFISQETQYF,TGTGCCAGCAGCTTCATTAGCCAAGAGACCCAGTACTTC
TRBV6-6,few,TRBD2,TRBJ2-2,CASSPSGVNTGELFF,TGTGCCAGCAGTCCTAGCGGAGTGAACACCGGGGAGCTGTTTTTT
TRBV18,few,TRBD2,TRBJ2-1,CASSPRGVNEQFF,TGTGCCAGCTCACCCCGGGGGGTCAATGAGCAGTTCTTC
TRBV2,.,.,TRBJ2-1,CASVKGLVINEQFF,TGTGCCAGCGTAAAGGGGTTGGTGATTAATGAGCAGTTCTTC
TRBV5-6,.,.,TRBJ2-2,CASSFAGLNTGELFF,TGTGCCAGCAGCTTCGCAGGATTGAACACCGGGGAGCTGTTTTTT
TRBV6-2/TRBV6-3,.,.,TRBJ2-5,CASSYSISTTQETQYF,TGTGCCAGCAGTTACTCGATATCGACAACCCAAGAGACCCAGTACTTC
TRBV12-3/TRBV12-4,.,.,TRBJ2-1,CASIPGPWGFDEQFF,TGTGCCAGCATTCCGGGACCGTGGGGTTTTGATGAGCAGTTCTTC
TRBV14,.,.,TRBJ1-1,CASSQPGAGTEAFF,TGTGCCAGCAGCCAACCTGGGGCAGGTACTGAAGCTTTCTTT
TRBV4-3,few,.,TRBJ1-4,CASSHWGGINFNEKLFF,TGCGCCAGCAGCCATTGGGGCGGAATTAATTTCAATGAAAAACTGTTTTTT
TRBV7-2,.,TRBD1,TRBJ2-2,CASSLQGAHTGELFF,TGTGCCAGCAGCTTACAGGGGGCGCACACCGGGGAGCTGTTTTTT
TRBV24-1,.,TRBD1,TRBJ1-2,CATSDTGGSKNYGYTF,TGTGCCACCAGTGACACAGGGGGAAGTAAGAACTATGGCTACACCTTC
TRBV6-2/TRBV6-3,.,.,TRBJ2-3,CASSFWAVGTDTQYF,TGTGCCAGCAGTTTCTGGGCGGTGGGCACAGATACGCAGTATTTT
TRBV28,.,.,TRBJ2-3,CASKGGDTQYF,TGTGCCAGCAAAGGGGGTGATACGCAGTATTTT
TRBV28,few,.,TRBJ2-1,CASLEQGYEQFF,TGTGCCAGCCTCGAACAGGGCTATGAGCAGTTCTTC
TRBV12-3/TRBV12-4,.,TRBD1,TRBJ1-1,CASISGGGSTEAFF,TGTGCCAGCATTTCAGGGGGCGGGAGCACTGAAGCTTTCTTT
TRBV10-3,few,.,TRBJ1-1,CAITHEGQSEAFF,TGTGCCATCACCCACGAAGGACAGAGTGAAGCTTTCTTT
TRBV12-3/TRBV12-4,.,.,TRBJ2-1,CASSSSGGRIDEQFF,TGTGCCAGCAGTTCCTCGGGGGGCCGGATTGATGAGCAGTTCTTC
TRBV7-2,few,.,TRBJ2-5,CASSPGVPRGTQYF,TGTGCCAGCAGCCCAGGGGTCCCTCGGGGGACCCAGTACTTC
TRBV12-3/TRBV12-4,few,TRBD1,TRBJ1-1,CASSLAGTGGLRAFF,TGTGCCAGCAGTTTAGCGGGGACAGGGGGATTGAGAGCTTTCTTT
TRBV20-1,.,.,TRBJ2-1,CSAQNPGGIYNEQFF,TGCAGTGCCCAAAACCCGGGGGGCATTTACAATGAGCAGTTCTTC
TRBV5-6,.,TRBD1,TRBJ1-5,CASSFGTGDQPQHF,TGTGCCAGCAGCTTCGGGACAGGGGATCAGCCCCAGCATTTT
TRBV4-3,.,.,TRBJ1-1,CASSQDWGGGSTEAFF,TGCGCCAGCAGCCAAGATTGGGGAGGGGGGAGCACTGAAGCTTTCTTT
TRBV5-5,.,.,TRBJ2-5,CASSFPAVETQYF,TGTGCCAGCAGCTTCCCGGCAGTAGAGACCCAGTACTTC
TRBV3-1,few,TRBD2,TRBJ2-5,CASSHLAGRAQETQYF,TGTGCCAGCAGCCACCTAGCGGGGAGAGCACAAGAGACCCAGTACTTC
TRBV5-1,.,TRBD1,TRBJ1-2,CASSSTGTGAGYTF,TGCGCCAGCAGCTCTACCGGGACAGGGGCTGGCTACACCTTC
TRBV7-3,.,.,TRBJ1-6,CASSLTRQRGENSPLHF,TGTGCCAGCAGCTTAACGCGGCAGCGGGGAGAGAATTCACCCCTCCACTTT
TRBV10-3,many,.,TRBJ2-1,CAISTHSYNEQFF,TGTGCCATCAGTACCCACAGTTACAATGAGCAGTTCTTC
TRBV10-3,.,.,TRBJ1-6,CAISERDSSYNSPLHF,TGTGCCATCAGTGAAAGAGACAGCTCCTATAATTCACCCCTCCACTTT
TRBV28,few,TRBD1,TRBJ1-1,CASSKQGAPEAFF,TGTGCCAGCAGCAAACAGGGGGCCCCTGAAGCTTTCTTT
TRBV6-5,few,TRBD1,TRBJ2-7,CASSYSSGQATFYEQYF,TGTGCCAGCAGTTACTCCTCAGGACAGGCGACGTTCTACGAGCAGTACTTC
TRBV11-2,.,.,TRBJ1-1,CASSFGVDTEAFF,TGTGCCAGCAGCTTTGGGGTTGACACTGAAGCTTTCTTT
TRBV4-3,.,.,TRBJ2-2,CASSQEGLSNTGELFF,TGCGCCAGCAGCCAAGAAGGACTATCTAACACCGGGGAGCTGTTTTTT
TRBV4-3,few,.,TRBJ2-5,CASSQMSGAGETQYF,TGCGCCAGCAGCCAAATGTCCGGGGCTGGAGAGACCCAGTACTTC
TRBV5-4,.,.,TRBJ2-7,CASSLGGNSYEQYF,TGTGCCAGCAGCTTGGGGGGAAACTCCTACGAGCAGTACTTC
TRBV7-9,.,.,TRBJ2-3,CARSYGDTQYF,TGTGCCAGAAGTTACGGGGATACGCAGTATTTT
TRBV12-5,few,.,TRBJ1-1,CASASGIEAFF,TGTGCTAGTGCATCGGGGATTGAAGCTTTCTTT
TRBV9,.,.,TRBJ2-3,CASSVATFPTDTQYF,TGTGCCAGCAGCGTAGCGACCTTCCCCACGGATACGCAGTATTTT
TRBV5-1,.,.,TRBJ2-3,CASSSPTDTQYF,TGCGCCAGCAGCTCCCCCACAGATACGCAGTATTTT
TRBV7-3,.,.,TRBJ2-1,CASSTGTHNEQFF,TGTGCCAGCAGCACCGGGACTCACAATGAGCAGTTCTTC
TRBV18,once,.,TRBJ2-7,CASSPPGGYGYEQYF,TGTGCCAGCTCACCACCCGGAGGGTATGGCTACGAGCAGTACTTC
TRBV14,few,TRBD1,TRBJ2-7,CASSLRTGGTYEQYF,TGTGCCAGCAGCCTCCGGACAGGGGGAACCTACGAGCAGTACTTC
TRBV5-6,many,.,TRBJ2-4,CASTETGVGNIQYF,TGTGCCAGCACCGAAACGGGCGTCGGAAACATTCAGTACTTC
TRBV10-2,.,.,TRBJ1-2,CASSEQGRVANGYTF,TGCGCCAGCAGTGAGCAGGGAAGAGTTGCTAATGGCTACACCTTC
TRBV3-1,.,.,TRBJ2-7,CASSQRERHEQYF,TGTGCCAGCAGCCAGAGGGAACGCCACGAGCAGTACTTC
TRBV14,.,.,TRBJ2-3,CASSLQFRALTGTDTQYF,TGTGCCAGCAGCCTGCAATTCCGGGCCCTAACGGGGACAGATACGCAGTATTTT